Presented here are 27 T cell receptor beta chains from one specimen sequenced in a study of T cells in Graves' hyperthyroidism and ophthalmopathy. Amplified TCR beta CDR3 regions came from RNA transcripts. TCR CDR3 underwent first-round RT-PCR with the HTBI primer set. TCRdb ran MiXCR on the multiplex PCR reads and lists one entry per CDR3 protein. The table records more than 450,000 distinct CDR3 sequences, 20% of them present only once. The sequencing sample was made of blood. These receptors all come from a man aged 40-55 years with Graves' ophthalmopathy.

This CDR3 is CASSLIPSRELFF. The CDR3 nucleotides are TGTGCCAGCAGCTTGATACCCTCCCGGGAGCTGTTTTTT. V and J are TRBV11-2 and TRBJ2-2; D is undetermined. V lost 3 bases, J lost 9 bases, and 11 bases lay in between. The CDR3 is 13 residues long. Germline V gene sequence: CDR1 SGHAT, CDR2 FQNNGV.

This chain connects TRBV20-1 to TRBJ2-3; D is ambiguous. The V gene lost 7 bases and the J gene lost 6 bases, with 5 bases spanning the gap. In germline, CDR1 is DFQATT, CDR2 SNEGSKA (reference sequence). The CDR3 has 9 residues. CDR3 in DNA: TGCAGTGGAGGCGATACGCAGTATTTT. It codes for CSGGDTQYF.

This clonotype occurred many times. The chain combines TRBV12-3 or TRBV12-4 with TRBJ2-3; 11 bases align to TRBD2. V was pared by 3 bases and J by 0 bases, with 2 bases of the junction left unmatched. The CDR3 is 16 amino acids. CDR3 nucleotides: TGTGCCAGCAGTTTGACTAGCGGGACTAGCACAGATACGCAGTATTTT. Translating it yields CASSLTSGTSTDTQYF.

The chain employs TRBV24-1 and TRBJ2-3; 8 nucleotides align to TRBD1. The CDR3 extends over 15 amino acids. With 6 bases clipped from V and 4 bases from J, the junction kept 8 bases outside the gene matches. Germline V gene sequence: CDR1 KGHDR, CDR2 SFDVKD. This CDR3 reads CATSLAGGGSDTQYF. The DNA for the CDR3 is TGTGCCACCAGTCTTGCAGGGGGCGGCTCAGATACGCAGTATTTT.

Only a few counts were recorded for this clonotype. V and J are TRBV6-2 or TRBV6-3 and TRBJ2-3; 7 nucleotides agree with TRBD1. The CDR3 totals 14 residues. The germline gives CDR1 MNHEY, CDR2 SVGEGT. Trimming at V came to 6 bases and at J to 2 bases, leaving 5 bases not matched to a gene. CDR3 sequence: CASRGQFFTDTQYF. CDR3 nucleotides: TGTGCCAGCAGGGGACAGTTTTTCACAGATACGCAGTATTTT.

The V gene is TRBV28, the J gene TRBJ1-6, with D perhaps TRBD1 (5 bases). The ends were cut back, 3 bases at V and 10 bases at J, with 16 bases in the middle. This CDR3 comprises 15 residues. Germline V gives CDR1 MDHEN, CDR2 SYDVKM. This chain's CDR3 is CASSFGTGSGSPLHF. CDR3 sequence (DNA): TGTGCCAGCAGTTTCGGGACGGGGAGCGGATCACCCCTCCACTTT. The entire variable domain, with the rest obtained from reference TRBV28 and TRBJ1-6, is as follows: DVKVTQSSRYLVKRTGEKVFLECVQDMDHENMFWYRQDPGLGLRLIYFSYDVKMKEKGDIPEGYSVSREKKERFSLILESASTNQTSMYLCASSFGTGSGSPLHFGNGTRLTVT.

This clonotype was detected only a few times. The rearrangement joins TRBV7-3 to TRBJ1-4; D is unresolved. The CDR3 consists of 12 residues. V lost 6 bases to trimming and J lost 11 bases, with 13 bases between them. Per germline, CDR1 SGHTA and CDR2 FQGTGA. In nucleotides, the CDR3 is TGTGCCAGCAGTCCTAACGCGAGGAAACTGTTTTTT. Translating gives CASSPNARKLFF.

This clonotype was seen a handful of times. The rearrangement uses TRBV20-1 and TRBJ1-2, with D possibly matching TRBD1 (5 bases). This CDR3 region has 15 residues. The V end was cut by 0 bases, the J end by 8 bases, with 19 bases between. Germline-derived CDR1 and CDR2 are DFQATT and SNEGSKA (reference sequence). CDR3 nucleotide sequence: TGCAGTGCTAGAGATGGTGGCAGGGCTTCTCAGGGCTACACCTTC. Protein sequence: CSARDGGRASQGYTF.

The V call is TRBV5-1, the J call TRBJ2-3, with 11 bases lining up with TRBD2. The V gene's germline CDR1 is SGHRS and CDR2 YFSETQ. Trimming took 6 bases from V and 5 from J; bases not matched to a gene: 11. The CDR3 has 16 amino acids. CDR3 DNA: TGCGCCAGCACCCCGGGAACTAGCGGGAGTTTAGATACGCAGTATTTT. It yields the protein CASTPGTSGSLDTQYF.

This clonotype was detected only once. The junction departs from germline at one end; a sequencing error may be responsible. This chain connects TRBV28 to TRBJ2-7; TRBD2 is a possible D gene (6 bases). Looked up from germline, CDR1 is MDHEN and CDR2 is SYDVKM. The CDR3 sequence is 15 residues long. Here the CDR3 reads CASSQVGAGGYEQYF. In DNA, the CDR3 is TGCGCCAGCAGCCAAGTCGGAGCGGGTGGCTACGAGCAGTACTTC.

This clonotype has only a few counts. The chain links TRBV3-1 to TRBJ1-4; D remains ambiguous. Per the germline V gene, CDR1 is LGHDT and CDR2 is YNNKEL (reference sequence). V was trimmed by 4 bases and J by 4 bases, leaving 1 base between them. This CDR3 contains 11 residues. The CDR3 nucleotides are TGTGCCAGCAGCCGTAATGAAAAACTGTTTTTT. It translates to CASSRNEKLFF.

V gene TRBV30 combines with J gene TRBJ2-1, with unresolved D. The ends were cut back, 2 bases at V and 8 bases at J, with 16 bases in the middle. CDR3 length equals 14 residues. The germline V gene encodes CDR1 GTSNPN and CDR2 SVGIG (reference sequence). CDR3 nucleotides: TGTGCCTGGAGTAGTGGGCCAGGAGCGTATGAGCAGTTCTTC. Translation: CAWSSGPGAYEQFF.

This clonotype was picked up a small number of times. The chain couples TRBV6-2 or TRBV6-3 to TRBJ2-2; 13 bases map to TRBD2. This CDR3 region has 16 residues. After removal of 5 bases from V and 5 bases from J, the junction contained 5 bases not matched to a gene. CDR1 and CDR2 from the germline V gene are MNHEY and SVGEGT. CDR3 sequence reads: CASSHRLAGGTGELFF. The CDR3 bases are TGTGCCAGCAGTCACCGACTAGCGGGAGGAACCGGGGAGCTGTTTTTT.

J is TRBJ1-2 and V is TRBV14, with D perhaps TRBD1 (5 bases). CDR3 length: 16 residues. CDR1 and CDR2 from the germline V gene are SGHDN and FVKESK. Trimming stripped 0 bases from V and 7 bases from J, with 18 bases between. The CDR3: CASSQEGTGPGGGYTF. The CDR3, as DNA: TGTGCCAGCAGCCAAGAGGGAACAGGTCCCGGTGGTGGCTACACCTTC.

This clonotype was seen more than once but under ten times. This chain uses TRBV20-1 with TRBJ2-1; D is uncertain. Germline-derived CDR1 and CDR2 are DFQATT and SNEGSKA (reference sequence). Trimming cost V 0 bases and J 7 bases, with 10 bases left between them. CDR3 length: 13 amino acids. CDR3 DNA: TGCAGTGCTAGAGATATTGGGCCAAATGAGCAGTTCTTC. This translates into CSARDIGPNEQFF.

This clonotype was detected ten times or more. The chain is built from TRBV5-6 and TRBJ2-3, with 9 nucleotides matching TRBD1. There are 14 residues in the CDR3. CDR1 and CDR2 from the germline V gene are SGHDT and YYEEEE. J lost 4 bases, V lost 5 bases, and 5 bases had no gene match. CDR3 residues: CASRGTGKADTQYF. CDR3 bases: TGTGCCAGCAGAGGGACAGGGAAAGCAGATACGCAGTATTTT.

This clonotype was observed a handful of times. The rearrangement uses TRBV6-1 and TRBJ1-2; D might be TRBD1 (5 bases). Germline CDR1 reads MNHNS; CDR2 reads SASEGT. CDR3 length: 13 amino acids. Trimming took 6 bases from V and 5 from J, leaving 13 bases between them. The CDR3 sequence is CASRQAALYGYTF. The CDR3 DNA is TGTGCCAGCAGACAGGCCGCCCTTTATGGCTACACCTTC.

This clonotype showed up just a few times. This sequence joins TRBV30 and TRBJ1-4; D is unclear. V was trimmed by 0 bases and J by 5 bases, leaving 7 bases between them. Germline V gene lookup returns CDR1 GTSNPN and CDR2 SVGIG (reference sequence). This CDR3 contains 13 residues. DNA for the CDR3: TGTGCCTGGAGTGTCCGCAGGAATGAAAAACTGTTTTTT. Its translation is CAWSVRRNEKLFF.

This clonotype occurred many times. The chain recombines TRBV5-1 with TRBJ2-1, with TRBD1 identical over 7 bases. Germline V gene sequence: CDR1 SGHRS, CDR2 YFSETQ. This CDR3 has 22 amino acids. With V trimmed by 0 bases and J by 7 bases, 28 bases remained unmatched. CDR3 DNA: TGCGCCAGCAGCTTGGCCAATATGGGGACAGACCTTCCTAGCACCCAGGCGAATGAGCAGTTCTTC. This codes for CASSLANMGTDLPSTQANEQFF.

The J gene is TRBJ2-7, the V gene TRBV11-1, with 10 bases identical to TRBD1. V was pared by 5 bases and J by 5 bases, with 12 bases of the junction left unmatched. The CDR3 sequence is 16 residues long. Per the germline V gene, CDR1 is SGHAT and CDR2 is FQDESV (reference sequence). CDR3 residues: CASSPQSGTGVNEQYF. The CDR3 DNA reads TGTGCCAGCAGCCCACAATCCGGGACAGGGGTAAACGAGCAGTACTTC.

The sample holds a few counts of this clonotype. Relative to the germline gene, one junction end is altered; a read error may explain this. This rearrangement joins TRBV7-9 to TRBJ2-2, with D possibly being TRBD2 (5 bases). The CDR3 is 14 amino acids. Germline-derived CDR1 and CDR2 are SEHNR and FQNEAQ (reference sequence). The CDR3 protein is CASSLEPNTGERFF. DNA for the CDR3: TGTGCCAGCAGCTTAGAACCGAACACCGGGGAGCGGTTTTTT.

This clonotype was recorded at least ten times. This chain uses TRBV2 with TRBJ2-2, with D unclear. This CDR3 is built from 18 residues. V shed 1 base and J shed 0 bases, with 15 bases lying between them. Germline V gene data show CDR1 as SNHLY and CDR2 as FYNNEI. In nucleotides, the CDR3 is TGTGCCAGCAGTGAAGTGCGCCTCGGCAGATCGAACACCGGGGAGCTGTTTTTT. Amino acid sequence: CASSEVRLGRSNTGELFF.

This clonotype was observed a single time. A much larger clone is a single base away; this may be a read error. This likely comes from a read error, as the CDR3 has no conserved phenylalanine or tryptophan at its end. The chain combines TRBV12-3 or TRBV12-4 with TRBJ2-7; 7 bases fit TRBD2. Trimming removed 2 bases from V and 2 bases from J; junction bases left unmatched: 12. CDR3 length: 17 residues. CDR3 DNA sequence: TGTGCCAGCAGTTTATCATTGGGGGGGACGCAGACCTACGAGCAGTACCTC. Translating gives CASSLSLGGTQTYEQYL.

V gene TRBV4-2 combines with J gene TRBJ2-7; D remains unclear. CDR1 and CDR2 from the germline V gene are LGHNA and YNFKEQ. V was trimmed by 1 base and J by 9 bases, leaving 7 bases between them. The CDR3 runs to 11 residues. The CDR3 sequence: CASSQGKGQYF. The CDR3 coding sequence is TGTGCCAGCAGCCAAGGGAAGGGGCAGTACTTC.

This clonotype was seen only a few times. The chain recombines TRBV7-8 with TRBJ1-1, with TRBD1 matching 10 bases. This CDR3 region has 16 residues. The germline V gene has CDR1 SGHVS and CDR2 FQNEAQ. V was pared by 0 bases and J by 5 bases, with 6 bases of the junction left unmatched. CDR3 in DNA: TGTGCCAGCAGCTTAGCAGCGGGACAGGGGAGGACTGAAGCTTTCTTT. Encoded protein: CASSLAAGQGRTEAFF.

This clonotype was recorded at least ten times. The chain joins TRBV7-3 to TRBJ2-5; D is uncertain. Trimming took 8 bases from V and 0 from J, leaving 10 bases between them. CDR3 length: 13 amino acids. The germline V gene has CDR1 SGHTA and CDR2 FQGTGA. The CDR3 loop is CASGVAHQETQYF. CDR3 nucleotides: TGTGCCAGCGGGGTGGCTCACCAAGAGACCCAGTACTTC. Filled out from reference TRBV7-3 and TRBJ2-5, the complete variable domain reads GAGVSQTPSNKVTEKGKYVELRCDPISGHTALYWYRQSLGQGPEFLIYFQGTGAADDSGLPNDRFFAVRPEGSVSTLKIQRTERGDSAVYLCASGVAHQETQYFGPGTRLLVL.

This chain connects TRBV15 to TRBJ2-4, with unresolved D. CDR1 is LNHNV, CDR2 YYDKDF, per germline (reference sequence). The CDR3 contains 13 residues. Trimming cost V 4 bases and J 3 bases, with 7 bases left between them. The DNA for the CDR3 is TGTGCCACCAGCACAGTTGGCAAAAACATTCAGTACTTC. Translated, it gives CATSTVGKNIQYF.